The entry below describes one T cell receptor (beta chain). What it binds is not known. Amplified TCR beta CDR3 regions derived from RNA transcripts. Primed by the HTBI set, a first-round RT-PCR was run on the TCR CDR3. From the multiplex PCR reads, TCRdb called clonotypes with MiXCR, one entry per CDR3 protein. In the table there are more than 650,000 distinct CDR3 sequences, around 15% of which are singletons. The source of the sample is a study of T cells in Graves' hyperthyroidism and ophthalmopathy. Study conclusions and caveats: Among clonotypes expanded in thyroid above 0.001, most were also found in blood.

Germline V gene lookup returns CDR1 MNHNS and CDR2 SASEGT. The CDR3 is 12 residues long. Trimming shortened V by 8 bases and J by 3 bases, and 11 bases separated the two germline ends. This clonotype was obtained from a woman between 18 and 30 years old with Graves' hyperthyroidism. The sequencing input was blood. This chain joins TRBV6-1 and TRBJ2-7; a possible D gene is TRBD2 (7 bases). CDR3 in DNA: TGTGCCAGCCGGGGGGCGGGCTACGAGCAGTACTTC. This codes for CASRGAGYEQYF.